Listed here are 2 T cell receptor beta chains from one sample, sequenced in a study of T-cell memory formation after mild COVID-19. TCRdb analysed the 5' RACE reads with MiXCR anew, one entry per CDR3 protein. The table records around 180,000 distinct CDR3 sequences, approximately 18% of them present only once. The sample was PBMCs or a T cell subset sorted from them (not recorded which). Every receptor here comes from a man aged 18 to 29 who had mild COVID-19 (a few samples of this study predate the infection). Cell type and time point are not known.

V and J are TRBV6-2 or TRBV6-3 and TRBJ2-4; 8 nucleotides align to TRBD1. Germline lookup yields CDR1 MNHEY and CDR2 SVGEGT. The CDR3 covers 15 residues. The trim removed 4 bases at V and 0 bases at J, leaving 2 bases unmatched. The CDR3 spells CASSWTGTAKNIQYF. In DNA, the CDR3 is TGTGCCAGCAGTTGGACAGGGACAGCCAAAAACATTCAGTACTTC.

This clonotype showed up just a few times. The chain recombines TRBV7-9 with TRBJ2-6; D call uncertain. The germline gives CDR1 SEHNR, CDR2 FQNEAQ (reference sequence). This CDR3 contains 14 residues. Trimming pared 4 bases from V and 0 bases from J, leaving 4 bases between. The CDR3: CASSSLSGANVLTF. The DNA for the CDR3 is TGTGCCAGCAGCTCTCTCTCTGGGGCCAACGTCCTGACTTTC.